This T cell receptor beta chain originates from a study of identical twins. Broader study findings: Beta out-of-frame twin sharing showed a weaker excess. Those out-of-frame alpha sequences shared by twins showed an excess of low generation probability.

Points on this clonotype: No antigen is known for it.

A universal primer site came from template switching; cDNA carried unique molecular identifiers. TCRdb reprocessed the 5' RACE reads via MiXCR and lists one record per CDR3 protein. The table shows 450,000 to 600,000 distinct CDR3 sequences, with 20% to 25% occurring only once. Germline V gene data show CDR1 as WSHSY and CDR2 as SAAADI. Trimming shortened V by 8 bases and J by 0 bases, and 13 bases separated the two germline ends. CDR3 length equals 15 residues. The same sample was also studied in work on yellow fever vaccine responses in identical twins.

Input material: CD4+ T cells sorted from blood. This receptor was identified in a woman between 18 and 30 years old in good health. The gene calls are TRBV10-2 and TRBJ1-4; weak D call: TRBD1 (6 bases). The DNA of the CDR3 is TGCGCCAGCCTAGGGGGGACTGCAACTAATGAAAAACTGTTTTTT. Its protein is CASLGGTATNEKLFF.